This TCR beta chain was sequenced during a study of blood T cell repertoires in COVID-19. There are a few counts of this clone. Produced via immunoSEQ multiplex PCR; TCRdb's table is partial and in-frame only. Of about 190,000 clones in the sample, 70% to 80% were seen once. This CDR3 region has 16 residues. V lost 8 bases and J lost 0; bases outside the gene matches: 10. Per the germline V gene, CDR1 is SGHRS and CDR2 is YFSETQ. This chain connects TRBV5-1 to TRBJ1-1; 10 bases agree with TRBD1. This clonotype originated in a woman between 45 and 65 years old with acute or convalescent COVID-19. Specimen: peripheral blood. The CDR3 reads CASVRDRGMMNTEAFF. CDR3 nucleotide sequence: TGCGCCAGTGTCCGGGACAGGGGAATGATGAACACTGAAGCTTTCTTT. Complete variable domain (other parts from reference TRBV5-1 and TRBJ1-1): KAGVTQTPRYLIKTRGQQVTLSCSPISGHRSVSWYQQTPGQGLQFLFEYFSETQRNKGNFPGRFSGRQFSNSRSEMNVSTLELGDSALYLCASVRDRGMMNTEAFFGQGTRLTVV.